Shown below are 20 T cell receptor beta chains from a single sample sequenced in a study of response to subunit inactivated influenza vaccine. TCRdb reanalysed the RT-PCR reads using MiXCR and keeps one entry per CDR3 protein. This table has under 950,000 distinct CDR3 sequences, about 20% appearing once. The sequencing used PBMCs from blood, collected around 5 days after vaccination. These receptors were obtained from a man over 45 who received an inactivated influenza vaccine.

The V gene is TRBV5-1, the J gene TRBJ2-3; 9 bases align to TRBD1. This CDR3 region has 15 residues. Germline V CDR1 and CDR2: SGHRS, YFSETQ. Losses at the gene ends were 4 bases for V and 2 bases for J; bases not matched to a gene: 5. The CDR3 DNA is TGCGCCAGCAGCGGGGGGACAGGGCCCACAGATACGCAGTATTTT. Translation gives CASSGGTGPTDTQYF.

A few counts support this clonotype. V is TRBV7-2 and J is TRBJ2-5; D gene uncertain. CDR3 length: 15 amino acids. Germline values: CDR1 SGHTA, CDR2 FQGNSA. Trimming removed 4 bases at V and 4 bases at J, with 16 bases between. CDR3 residues: CASSYPPGSGETQYF. In nucleotides, the CDR3 is TGTGCCAGCAGCTACCCCCCCGGGTCAGGAGAGACCCAGTACTTC. Filled out from reference TRBV7-2 and TRBJ2-5, the complete variable domain reads GAGVSQSPSNKVTEKGKDVELRCDPISGHTALYWYRQSLGQGLEFLIYFQGNSAPDKSGLPSDRFSAERTGGSVSTLTIQRTQQEDSAVYLCASSYPPGSGETQYFGPGTRLLVL.

The chain carries TRBV6-2 or TRBV6-3 and TRBJ2-7, with 7 bases matching TRBD1. The CDR3 runs 20 residues. V shed 2 bases, J shed 1 base, and the junction held 20 bases outside the gene matches. Germline V lookup: CDR1 MNHEY, CDR2 SVGEGT. The CDR3 sequence is CASSYLAYRDSPFPSYEQYF. DNA for the CDR3: TGTGCCAGCAGTTACCTCGCTTACCGGGACAGCCCCTTCCCGTCCTACGAGCAGTACTTC.

The chain combines TRBV2 with TRBJ2-1; TRBD2 matches at 12 bases. From germline, CDR1 is SNHLY and CDR2 FYNNEI. The trim removed 8 bases at V and 0 bases at J, leaving 11 bases unmatched. This CDR3 has 18 residues. DNA for the CDR3: TGTGCCAGCTGTTTTACTAGCGGGGGGCCAAGCTCCTACAATGAGCAGTTCTTC. Amino acids: CASCFTSGGPSSYNEQFF.

This clonotype turned up a few times. This chain uses TRBV7-9 with TRBJ2-3; no firm D call. V lost 2 bases and J lost 6, with 12 bases in between. This CDR3 has 14 amino acids. Germline-derived CDR1 and CDR2 are SEHNR and FQNEAQ (reference sequence). Here the CDR3 reads CASSLNGEADTQYF. CDR3 coding DNA: TGTGCCAGCAGCTTAAATGGGGAAGCCGATACGCAGTATTTT.

Only a few counts were recorded for this clonotype. V and J are TRBV7-9 and TRBJ2-7, with 10 positions matching TRBD1. The CDR3 runs 14 residues. From germline, CDR1 is SEHNR and CDR2 FQNEAQ (reference sequence). Unmatched junction bases numbered 8, after V lost 6 bases and J lost 6 bases. The CDR3 spells CASSRQGARSEQYF. CDR3 nucleotides: TGTGCCAGCAGTCGACAGGGGGCGCGATCCGAGCAGTACTTC.

A few counts support this clonotype. The rearrangement links TRBV28 to TRBJ1-2; 7 bases match TRBD1. Germline CDR1 is MDHEN and CDR2 is SYDVKM. With 4 bases clipped from V and 4 bases from J, the junction kept 3 bases outside the gene matches. There are 13 residues in the CDR3. CDR3 bases: TGTGCCAGCAGTTCCGGGACAGTCTATGGCTACACCTTC. It specifies CASSSGTVYGYTF.

This chain joins TRBV6-2 or TRBV6-3 and TRBJ2-7, with 11 bases aligning to TRBD2. The V gene's germline CDR1 is MNHEY and CDR2 SVGEGT. The CDR3 extends over 15 amino acids. The trim removed 6 bases at V and 2 bases at J, leaving 6 bases unmatched. The CDR3 nucleotides read TGTGCCAGCAGGAGCCTAGCGGGAGGAACCTACGAGCAGTACTTC. Its translation: CASRSLAGGTYEQYF.

This clonotype was recorded a few times. The V call is TRBV7-3, the J call TRBJ2-7, with 9 positions matching TRBD2. The V gene end was trimmed by 1 base and the J gene end by 5 bases; junction bases not matched to a gene: 3. The germline V gene encodes CDR1 SGHTA and CDR2 FQGTGA. The CDR3 spans 14 residues. CDR3: CASSLIGTSHEQYF. CDR3 sequence (DNA): TGTGCCAGCAGCTTAATTGGGACTAGCCACGAGCAGTACTTC.

The chain uses TRBV7-6 and TRBJ2-1, with 12 nucleotides matching TRBD2. This CDR3 is 15 amino acids long. Germline V gene data show CDR1 as SGHVS and CDR2 as FNYEAQ. V lost 5 bases, J lost 8 bases, and 7 bases stayed unmatched. The CDR3 region is CASSISSGGAHEQFF. For the CDR3, the DNA is TGTGCCAGCAGCATTTCTAGCGGGGGGGCCCATGAGCAGTTCTTC.

CDR3 in DNA: TGCAGTGCCTACGGACTAGCGGGTACAGATACGCAGTATTTT. The encoded protein is CSAYGLAGTDTQYF. The J gene is TRBJ2-3, the V gene TRBV20-1; TRBD2 matches 11 bases. V lost 6 bases, J lost 3 bases, and 5 bases stayed unmatched. The CDR3 totals 14 residues. Germline assignment: CDR1 DFQATT and CDR2 SNEGSKA (reference sequence).

This clonotype was counted only a few times. The chain employs TRBV7-9 and TRBJ2-3; the D is unclear. Germline V gene data show CDR1 as SEHNR and CDR2 as FQNEAQ (reference sequence). This CDR3 is built from 15 residues. V dropped 0 bases and J dropped 4 bases, with 11 bases sitting between them. Here the CDR3 reads CASSLALQGADTQYF. CDR3 DNA sequence: TGTGCCAGCAGCTTAGCCCTTCAAGGAGCAGATACGCAGTATTTT.

The table lists this clonotype with a few counts. The rearrangement links TRBV5-1 to TRBJ2-3; TRBD1 is a possible D gene (5 bases). V was clipped by 4 bases and J by 0 bases, with 12 bases between them. CDR1 and CDR2 from the germline V gene are SGHRS and YFSETQ. CDR3 length: 15 amino acids. CDR3 region: CASSLQDPSTDTQYF. CDR3 nucleotides: TGCGCCAGCAGCCTACAGGACCCAAGCACAGATACGCAGTATTTT.

This chain connects TRBV11-2 to TRBJ2-7; 11 nucleotides match TRBD2. Germline CDR1 is SGHAT and CDR2 is FQNNGV. The CDR3 has 16 amino acids. Trimming took 2 bases from V and 3 from J; bases not matched to a gene: 6. CDR3 amino acids: CASSLTILAGDYEQYF. DNA of the CDR3: TGTGCCAGCAGCTTAACTATACTAGCGGGGGACTACGAGCAGTACTTC.

This clonotype turned up a few times. The chain uses TRBV7-9 and TRBJ2-1, with 8 nucleotides matching TRBD1. There are 15 residues in the CDR3. Per the germline V gene, CDR1 is SEHNR and CDR2 is FQNEAQ (reference sequence). Trimming took 2 bases from V and 6 from J; bases not matched to a gene: 6. The CDR3 reads CASSLKDRVGNEQFF. CDR3 coding DNA: TGTGCCAGCAGCTTAAAGGACAGGGTGGGCAATGAGCAGTTCTTC.

This clonotype has more than one count but fewer than ten. This chain links TRBV6-1 with TRBJ2-2, with TRBD2 matching over 12 bases. With V trimmed by 7 bases and J by 7 bases, 7 bases remained unmatched. The germline V gene encodes CDR1 MNHNS and CDR2 SASEGT. The CDR3 is 15 amino acids. Here the CDR3 DNA reads TGTGCCAGCAATCTAGCGGGGGGGCCGAACGGGGAGCTGTTTTTT. Amino acid sequence: CASNLAGGPNGELFF.

This clonotype has just a few counts. This rearrangement joins TRBV12-3 or TRBV12-4 to TRBJ1-1; D unclear. Trimming shortened V by 6 bases and J by 6 bases, and 17 bases separated the two germline ends. This CDR3 contains 14 residues. CDR3 protein: CASSRVSRPPEAFF. The CDR3 DNA sequence: TGTGCCAGCAGCCGGGTCTCTCGTCCCCCTGAAGCTTTCTTT.

This clonotype has more than one count but fewer than ten. V and J are TRBV20-1 and TRBJ1-1; D not resolved. The length of the CDR3 is 12 residues. With 5 bases removed from V and 10 bases from J, the gap between germline ends came to 17 bases. In germline, CDR1 is DFQATT, CDR2 SNEGSKA (reference sequence). CDR3 in DNA: TGCAGTGCTCCCGGAGGCGATCCAGGAGCTTTCTTT. Protein sequence: CSAPGGDPGAFF.

This chain connects TRBV6-1 to TRBJ1-1; D possibly corresponds to TRBD1 (6 bases). CDR1 and CDR2 (germline): MNHNS, SASEGT. V was pared by 5 bases and J by 7 bases, with 20 bases between. CDR3 length: 15 amino acids. The CDR3 region has the DNA TGTGCCAGCAGTACCGCGCCGATACAGGGAATTGAAGCTTTCTTT. Amino acids: CASSTAPIQGIEAFF.

In this sample, this clonotype turned up many times. V usage is TRBV7-2 and J usage is TRBJ2-2; no reliable D call. Germline V gives CDR1 SGHTA, CDR2 FQGNSA. The CDR3 sequence is 12 residues long. The V end was cut by 1 base, the J end by 7 bases, with 4 bases between. DNA of the CDR3: TGTGCCAGCAGCTTAGACGTCGGGGAGCTGTTTTTT. Encoded protein: CASSLDVGELFF.